A selection of T cell receptor beta chains follows, all from one sample in a study of shared clonotypes between healthy human individuals. Clones were sequenced by immunoSEQ multiplex PCR, and TCRdb holds only the in-frame ones, with some missing. The sample shows 2 million to 2.5 million clones, approximately 95% of them seen only once. Material for sequencing was naive CD4+ T cells sorted from blood. These TCRs come from a man between 18 and 35 years old in good health. Each CDR3 is given with its conserved first and last residue. Fields, in order: CDR3 DNA, CDR3 protein, clone size, J gene, V gene, D gene. A D gene is named only where the DNA matches it firmly. Expanded clones get a size class; other rows say once, few or many, or leave the size out.

TGTGCCAGCAGCAGGACTAGCGAGGAGCAGTTCTTC,CASSRTSEEQFF,-,TRBJ2-1,TRBV6-1,TRBD2
TGTGCCAGCAGCTTAAGGGGGGACAGGGCCTACGAGCAGTACTTC,CASSLRGDRAYEQYF,-,TRBJ2-7,TRBV7-2,TRBD1
TGTGCCTGGAGTGTTCGGCTAGCGGACCCCACAGATACGCAGTATTTT,CAWSVRLADPTDTQYF,-,TRBJ2-3,TRBV30,TRBD2
TGTGCCAGCAGTTACGACGGACCTAACTCCTACAATGAGCAGTTCTTC,CASSYDGPNSYNEQFF,-,TRBJ2-1,TRBV6-5,-
TGTGCCAGCAGTTACTCTCGGGACTCCTACGAGCAGTACTTC,CASSYSRDSYEQYF,-,TRBJ2-7,TRBV6-6,-
TGTGCCAGCAGTTTCTTACAGGGGAAAGGGTTCACCGGGGAGCTGTTTTTT,CASSFLQGKGFTGELFF,-,TRBJ2-2,TRBV27,TRBD1
TGTGCCAGCATCCCCCGGGGGGTCCGGCATCGCAATGAGCAGTTCTTC,CASIPRGVRHRNEQFF,-,TRBJ2-1,TRBV28,TRBD2
TGTGCCATCAGCGGCAAAGACACAGATACGCAGTATTTT,CAISGKDTDTQYF,-,TRBJ2-3,TRBV10-3,-
TGTGCCAGCACCCCAGTAGCGGGAGCAAAGTACGAGCAGTACTTC,CASTPVAGAKYEQYF,-,TRBJ2-7,TRBV6-5,TRBD2
TGCGCCAGCAGCCTCATTGCCGGACTCAACGAGCAGTACTTC,CASSLIAGLNEQYF,-,TRBJ2-7,TRBV4-1,-
TGTGCCAGCAGTTTGTGGGGGCCTAACTACGAGCAGTACTTC,CASSLWGPNYEQYF,-,TRBJ2-7,TRBV28,-
TGTGCCAGTAGTATAGATCCCAGGGGGCTCTACGAGCAGTACTTC,CASSIDPRGLYEQYF,-,TRBJ2-7,TRBV19,TRBD1
TGCGCCAGCAGTGAGTTCCGGCGGGGGCAGTACTTC,CASSEFRRGQYF,-,TRBJ2-7,TRBV10-2,-
TGTGCCAGCAGTTTAGACAGGGTGAACACTGAAGCTTTCTTT,CASSLDRVNTEAFF,-,TRBJ1-1,TRBV27,TRBD1
TGTGCCAGCAGTCTAGGCAAAGTGATGGGCAATGAGCAGTTCTTC,CASSLGKVMGNEQFF,once,TRBJ2-1,TRBV7-2,-
TGTGCCAGCGGGAGGAGCCCCTTTACAGATACGCAGTATTTT,CASGRSPFTDTQYF,-,TRBJ2-3,TRBV5-4,-
TGTGCCAGCAGTGGGGCGGGTGTATCTACAACCCAGTACTTC,CASSGAGVSTTQYF,-,TRBJ2-5,TRBV2,-
TGCGCCAGCAGTGATTCAGGGGACGGGCGCAATGAGCAGTTCTTC,CASSDSGDGRNEQFF,-,TRBJ2-1,TRBV10-1,-
TGCGCCAGCAGCTCAACTAAGGGGGATTCCGAGACCCAGTACTTC,CASSSTKGDSETQYF,-,TRBJ2-5,TRBV5-1,-
TGTGCCAGCAGTCCCCCGGGAAACAATCAGCCCCAGCATTTT,CASSPPGNNQPQHF,once,TRBJ1-5,TRBV7-2,-
TGTGCCAGCAGCTTGGGGCAGTACAATGAGCAGTTCTTC,CASSLGQYNEQFF,-,TRBJ2-1,TRBV5-4,-
TGTGCCAGCAGTTTATCCCCCGGACTGGCAACCGGGGAGCTGTTTTTT,CASSLSPGLATGELFF,-,TRBJ2-2,TRBV27,-
TGTGCCCGGGAAACCGCGGGGGGCTCTGGCTACACCTTC,CARETAGGSGYTF,-,TRBJ1-2,TRBV30,-
TGTGCCAGTACCCCACAGGGGCAGAGCTACACCTTC,CASTPQGQSYTF,-,TRBJ1-2,TRBV19,TRBD1
TGTGCCAGCAGCTTAACGACTCCCGGGACTAGTAGTACCAAAAACATTCAATACTTC,CASSLTTPGTSSTKNIQYF,-,TRBJ2-4,TRBV5-6,TRBD2
TGTGCCAGCAGCTTAGATCCTTTTCCTAGCACAGATACGCAGTATTTT,CASSLDPFPSTDTQYF,-,TRBJ2-3,TRBV11-2,-
TGTGCCAGCAGTGGCAGGGTATTTCAGCCCCAGCATTTT,CASSGRVFQPQHF,-,TRBJ1-5,TRBV2,-
TGCGCCAGCAGCTTGGTGAGCCAGGGCGCGAGCTCCTATAATTCACCCCTCCACTTT,CASSLVSQGASSYNSPLHF,once,TRBJ1-6,TRBV5-1,-
TGTGCCAGCACTCCGACAGGGACCTACGAGCAGTACTTC,CASTPTGTYEQYF,-,TRBJ2-7,TRBV6-5,TRBD1
TGTGCCAGCAGCAAAGGAGGGCCAGGGGTCGGTGAGCAGTTCTTC,CASSKGGPGVGEQFF,-,TRBJ2-1,TRBV21-1,-
TGTGCCAGTAGTATCGACAGGGCCTATGGCTACACCTTC,CASSIDRAYGYTF,-,TRBJ1-2,TRBV19,TRBD1
TGCGCCAGCAGCCAGGGCCCACAGGCCGGGACCAAAAACATTCAGTACTTC,CASSQGPQAGTKNIQYF,-,TRBJ2-4,TRBV4-1,-
TGTGCCAGCTCACGGACTAGCGGCACAGATACGCAGTATTTT,CASSRTSGTDTQYF,once,TRBJ2-3,TRBV18,TRBD2
TGCAGCGCCGAAAGGGGGTTGGAGACCCAGTACTTC,CSAERGLETQYF,-,TRBJ2-5,TRBV29-1,-
TGTGCCAGCAGTGAGTCTGGCAGGGGGACCTATAATTCACCCCTCCACTTT,CASSESGRGTYNSPLHF,-,TRBJ1-6,TRBV25-1,TRBD1
TGTGCCACCAGCCCCCGACCAGGGCTGACTGAAGCTTTCTTT,CATSPRPGLTEAFF,-,TRBJ1-1,TRBV6-6,-
TGTGCCAGCAGTTCCGGACAGGGGAGCCAAGAGACCCAGTACTTC,CASSSGQGSQETQYF,-,TRBJ2-5,TRBV28,TRBD1
TGCGCCAGCAGCATGATGTTGGGACAGGGGGTGGCAGATACGCAGTATTTT,CASSMMLGQGVADTQYF,-,TRBJ2-3,TRBV5-1,TRBD1